The 7 T cell receptor beta chains below were found in one sample sequenced in a study of molecular identifiers for immune sequencing clone quantification. One entry per CDR3 protein results from TCRdb running MiXCR on the PCR reads. There are about 640,000 distinct CDR3 sequences in the sample; about 20% occur only once, and about 0.9% lies in the top ten. Input material: naive CD8+ T cells from blood, with Jurkat cell RNA spiked in. Subset of the sample: FACS-sorted CD8+CD4-CCR7+CD45RA+ naive T cells. The receptors shown here come from a human donor in good health. Some libraries in this study had Jurkat cell RNA spiked in.

The CDR3 protein is CSARDIRGSSYNEQFF. CDR3 sequence (DNA): TGCAGTGCTAGAGATATTCGCGGGAGTAGCTACAATGAGCAGTTCTTC. The chain recombines TRBV20-1 with TRBJ2-1; 7 positions match TRBD2. CDR1 is DFQATT and CDR2 is SNEGSKA in the germline V gene (reference sequence). This CDR3 has 16 residues. After removal of 0 bases from V and 3 bases from J, the junction contained 8 bases not matched to a gene.

This clonotype was found many times. The chain employs TRBV19 and TRBJ2-1, with 10 bases fitting TRBD1. CDR3 size: 12 residues. The ends lost 10 bases at V and 6 bases at J; junction bases unmatched: 3. Per germline, CDR1 LNHDA and CDR2 SQIVND (reference sequence). The CDR3 DNA follows: TGTGCCACAGGACAGGGGGTCAATGAGCAGTTCTTC. Amino acid sequence: CATGQGVNEQFF.

In the case of this clonotype: With a much larger clone just one base away, this may be a read error. No conserved phenylalanine or tryptophan ends this CDR3, so it is likely a read error. J is TRBJ2-3 and V is TRBV4-1; no definite D call. The CDR3 is 15 residues long. V was pared by 3 bases and J by 0 bases, with 10 bases between. Germline V CDR1 and CDR2: MGHRA, YSYEKL. CDR3 sequence: CASSHAVTSTDTQYL. The CDR3 coding sequence is TGCGCCAGCAGCCATGCGGTTACTAGCACAGATACGCAGTATCTT.

Worth noting for this clonotype: Possible read error: a much larger clone is one base away. The CDR3 does not close with the conserved phenylalanine or tryptophan, likely indicating a read error. The chain recombines TRBV27 with TRBJ1-2, with TRBD1 matching 9 bases. The CDR3 length is 15 residues. V was clipped by 1 base and J by 4 bases; unmatched bases: 4. Germline V gives CDR1 MNHEY, CDR2 SMNVEV (reference sequence). In DNA, the CDR3 is TGTGCCAGCAGTTTATTGACAGGGGGGGCCTATGGCTACACCCTC. It encodes CASSLLTGGAYGYTL.

Turning to this clonotype: This sequence may be a read error, since a much larger clone differs from it by one base. The genes are TRBV4-3 and TRBJ2-7, with 9 bases lining up with TRBD2. CDR1 and CDR2 from the germline V gene are LGHNA and YSLEER. The CDR3 spans 15 residues. The CDR3 nucleotides read TGCGCCAGCAGCCAAGGACTAGCGGCCAACTACGAGCGGTACTTC. Translating it yields CASSQGLAANYERYF.

This clonotype was detected ten times or more. The rearrangement uses TRBV27 and TRBJ2-7; 12 bases map to TRBD1. This CDR3 comprises 13 residues. CDR1 MNHEY and CDR2 SMNVEV come from the germline V gene (reference sequence). The V segment lost 8 bases and the J segment 3 bases; nucleotides outside the gene matches: 2. The DNA for the CDR3 is TGTGCCAGCGGGACAGGGGGCAGCTACGAGCAGTACTTC. This codes for CASGTGGSYEQYF.

The CDR3 sequence is CASRYSGAGAYNEQFF. The DNA for the CDR3 is TGTGCCAGCAGATACAGCGGAGCGGGGGCCTACAATGAGCAGTTCTTC. The V call is TRBV14, the J call TRBJ2-1, with 8 bases matching TRBD2. The ends lost 6 bases at V and 2 bases at J; junction bases unmatched: 9. CDR3 length: 16 residues. Germline V gene sequence: CDR1 SGHDN, CDR2 FVKESK.